This T cell receptor beta chain was retrieved from a study of shared clonotypes between healthy human individuals. Study-level results: Depth was large, yet rarefaction showed that sorted-subset sequencing was incomplete. Estimated richness values were generally larger in naive subsets than in memory subsets. Some clonotypes were shared by all four sorted-subset donors, while others were not shared. The non-shared ones had lower generation probabilities than the shared ones.

Notes on this clone: Its antigen is not identified.

Assay execution took place at the deep level. The protocol was immunoSEQ multiplex PCR, while the TCRdb copy is restricted to in-frame clones and leaves out a portion. The sample has about 2,500,000 clones; around nine tenths are singletons. Deletions cut 5 bases from V and 11 bases from J, with 14 bases between. CDR3 size: 12 residues. Germline loops: CDR1 MDHEN, CDR2 SYDVKM. Sequenced sample: naive CD4+ T cells sorted from blood. The subset was: CD45RA+ positively selected. The source is a man between 18 and 35 years old in good health. The chain links TRBV28 to TRBJ2-3, with no clear D. Written as DNA, the CDR3 is TGTGCCAGCAGTGCGATAGTGGCCTTGCAGTATTTT. Its translation is CASSAIVALQYF.